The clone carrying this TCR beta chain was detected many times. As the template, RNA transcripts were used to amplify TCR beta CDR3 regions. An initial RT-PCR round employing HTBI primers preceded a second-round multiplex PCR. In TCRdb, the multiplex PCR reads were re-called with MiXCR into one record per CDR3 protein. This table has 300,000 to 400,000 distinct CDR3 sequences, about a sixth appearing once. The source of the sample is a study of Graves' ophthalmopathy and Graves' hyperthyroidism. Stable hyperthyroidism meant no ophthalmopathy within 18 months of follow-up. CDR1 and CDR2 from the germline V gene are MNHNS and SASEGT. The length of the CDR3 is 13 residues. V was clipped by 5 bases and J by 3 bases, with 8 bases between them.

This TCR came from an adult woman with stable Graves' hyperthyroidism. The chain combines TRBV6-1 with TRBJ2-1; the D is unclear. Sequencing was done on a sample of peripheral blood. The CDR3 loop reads CASSRINYNEQFF. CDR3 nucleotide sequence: TGTGCCAGCAGTCGAATTAACTACAATGAGCAGTTCTTC.